The subject of this entry is one T cell receptor (beta chain). Its target is not known. The data belong to a study of shared clonotypes between healthy human individuals. In the study overall: A donor's plate count was three for CD4 naive and three for CD4 memory; CD8 naive had two and CD8 memory one. Study results and caveats: Shared clonotypes across all four donors exceeded non-shared ones in generation probability.

As originally analysed: From ImmunoSEQ came sequences covering only the junction and carrying no quality scores, so filtering differed. Measured with immunoSEQ multiplex PCR; TCRdb has only the in-frame clones, and not every one. Clone size and the V and J calls come from that table; the DNA yielded D and trimming. The sample records just over 2,000,000 clones, over 85% being singletons. Trimming shortened V by 6 bases and J by 0 bases, and 9 bases separated the two germline ends. CDR3 length: 14 amino acids. Germline-derived CDR1 and CDR2 are SNHLY and FYNNEI. Sequenced: naive CD4+ T cells sorted from blood. Subset defined: CD45RA+ positively selected. The chain couples TRBV2 to TRBJ2-4; D unresolved. The source is a man aged 18 to 29 in good health. The CDR3 is CASRPLLAKNIQYF. CDR3 in DNA: TGTGCCAGCAGGCCCCTTTTAGCCAAAAACATTCAGTACTTC.